These 31 T cell receptor beta chains came from one sample sequenced in a study of OX40 agonist ivuxolimab in advanced cancers. The method was the immunoSEQ multiplex PCR assay. Drawn from immuneACCESS, this table holds only the in-frame rearrangements with V and J called that TCRdb kept. Clones are partly lost; checked studies trace under half to an unresolved V gene and leave the rest unexplained. The sample data list about 28,000 clones, and 70% to 90% of these were observed just once. More than 30% of the sample is taken by the ten largest. Here the sequenced sample was CD4+ or CD8+ T cells sorted from blood, taken in a trial of the OX40 agonist ivuxolimab. The receptors were sampled from an adult with an advanced solid tumor such as melanoma, head and neck, liver or kidney cancer.

The chain links TRBV9 to TRBJ2-5, with 8 bases that match TRBD1. The germline V gene encodes CDR1 SGDLS and CDR2 YYNGEE. The length of the CDR3 is 13 residues. V shed 4 bases, J shed 5 bases, and the junction held 4 bases outside the gene matches. DNA of the CDR3: TGTGCCAGCAGCAGACAGGGGTTGGAGACCCAGTACTTC. Its translation is CASSRQGLETQYF.

This rearrangement joins TRBV11-3 to TRBJ2-3; D possibly corresponds to TRBD1 (5 bases). Germline V gene sequence: CDR1 SGHNT, CDR2 YENEEA. The CDR3 runs 15 residues. Trimming shortened V by 1 base and J by 3 bases, and 11 bases separated the two germline ends. The CDR3 coding sequence is TGTGCCAGCAGCTTAGGGGGCGCGGAAACAGATACGCAGTATTTT. Its translation is CASSLGGAETDTQYF.

The chain links TRBV30 to TRBJ1-5; tentative D call: TRBD1 (5 bases). The CDR3 is 14 amino acids. Germline CDR1 reads GTSNPN; CDR2 reads SVGIG (reference sequence). Trimming pared 2 bases from V and 6 bases from J, leaving 14 bases between. CDR3 in DNA: TGTGCCTGGAGTCCGGGACCCTCCATTCAGCCCCAGCATTTT. This codes for CAWSPGPSIQPQHF. Complete variable domain (other parts from reference TRBV30 and TRBJ1-5): SQTIHQWPATLVQPVGSPLSLECTVEGTSNPNLYWYRQAAGRGLQLLFYSVGIGQISSEVPQNLSASRPQDRQFILSSKKLLLSDSGFYLCAWSPGPSIQPQHFGDGTRLSIL.

This clone was found a few times. This chain joins TRBV6-4 and TRBJ2-1, with 11 positions matching TRBD2. The V gene's germline CDR1 is MRHNA and CDR2 SNTAGT. CDR3 length: 14 residues. V gave up 2 bases and J gave up 6 bases; unmatched junction bases: 0. This chain's CDR3 is CASSDGLAGNEQFF. Written as DNA, the CDR3 is TGTGCCAGCAGTGACGGACTAGCGGGCAATGAGCAGTTCTTC.

The rearrangement links TRBV6-6 to TRBJ1-3; 7 bases are a match to TRBD1. With 2 bases clipped from V and 0 bases from J, the junction kept 4 bases outside the gene matches. The CDR3 is made up of 16 amino acids. From germline, CDR1 is MNHNY and CDR2 SVGAGI (reference sequence). The DNA for the CDR3 is TGTGCCAGCAGTTACGGGACAGTCCCCTCTGGAAACACCATATATTTT. Translating gives CASSYGTVPSGNTIYF.

This clone was observed a single time. The J gene is TRBJ2-7, the V gene TRBV7-3; D possibly corresponds to TRBD2 (5 bases). The V gene lost 5 bases and the J gene lost 5 bases, with 19 bases spanning the gap. The germline V gene encodes CDR1 SGHTA and CDR2 FQGTGA. The CDR3 length is 15 residues. The CDR3 region is CASSPSDSPEDEQYF. The CDR3 DNA is TGTGCCAGCAGCCCCTCGGACTCCCCGGAAGACGAGCAGTACTTC.

This clone was detected only once. The V and J genes are TRBV19 and TRBJ2-3; TRBD1 aligns across 10 bases. The CDR3 is made up of 13 amino acids. Germline CDR1 is LNHDA and CDR2 is SQIVND (reference sequence). Unmatched junction bases numbered 3, after V lost 9 bases and J lost 3 bases. CDR3 DNA sequence: TGTGCCAGCGGGACAGGGGTAACAGATACGCAGTATTTT. This translates into CASGTGVTDTQYF.

This clone occurred once. The genes are TRBV28 and TRBJ2-3; D uncertain. Trimming removed 6 bases at V and 2 bases at J, with 12 bases between. This CDR3 is built from 14 residues. Germline CDR1 is MDHEN and CDR2 is SYDVKM. The CDR3 DNA sequence: TGTGCCAGCAGACCTTCCGGGCTCACAGATACGCAGTATTTT. This sequence encodes CASRPSGLTDTQYF.

This chain connects TRBV7-9 to TRBJ2-1; no definite D call. Germline V gene sequence: CDR1 SEHNR, CDR2 FQNEAQ (reference sequence). Deletions cut 5 bases from V and 5 bases from J, with 13 bases between. CDR3 length: 14 residues. The CDR3 DNA sequence: TGTGCCAGCAGCCCTCCCTTTGTCAACAATGAGCAGTTCTTC. Its protein product is CASSPPFVNNEQFF.

This rearrangement joins TRBV7-9 to TRBJ1-1; 9 bases map to TRBD1. V lost 1 base, J lost 0 bases, and 6 bases stayed unmatched. The CDR3 loop spans 17 amino acids. Per the germline V gene, CDR1 is SEHNR and CDR2 is FQNEAQ (reference sequence). The CDR3 here is CASSLVLGTGMNTEAFF. For the CDR3, the DNA is TGTGCCAGCAGCTTAGTTCTGGGGACAGGGATGAACACTGAAGCTTTCTTT.

The sample holds a few counts of this clone. In nucleotides, the CDR3 is TGTGCCAGCAGCGTTGCCCCGGACTCACGCACCGGGGAGCTGTTTTTT. Amino acids: CASSVAPDSRTGELFF. This chain joins TRBV9 and TRBJ2-2; possible D gene TRBD2, 5 bases. Trimming pared 2 bases from V and 4 bases from J, leaving 15 bases between. Per the germline V gene, CDR1 is SGDLS and CDR2 is YYNGEE. The CDR3 totals 16 residues.

The chain uses TRBV20-1 and TRBJ2-7, with D uncertain. CDR1 DFQATT and CDR2 SNEGSKA come from the germline V gene (reference sequence). Trimming left V 7 bases short and J 3 bases short, with 7 bases between. CDR3 length: 10 amino acids. The CDR3 loop is CSGSLYEQYF. For the CDR3, the DNA is TGCAGTGGTTCGCTCTACGAGCAGTACTTC.

The chain links TRBV28 to TRBJ1-2; 8 nucleotides line up with TRBD1. The CDR3 extends over 15 amino acids. V lost 8 bases to trimming and J lost 3 bases; unmatched junction nucleotides: 11. CDR1 and CDR2 from the germline V gene are MDHEN and SYDVKM. The CDR3 sequence is CASRTLRQGHYGYTF. Here the CDR3 DNA reads TGTGCCAGCCGTACCCTCAGACAGGGGCACTATGGCTACACCTTC.

V usage is TRBV6-4 and J usage is TRBJ2-5; the match to TRBD2 covers 9 bases. The DNA end is a closer match to TRBJ2-7, so the J assignment may be wrong. The CDR3 is 15 residues long. In germline, CDR1 is MRHNA, CDR2 SNTAGT. Written as DNA, the CDR3 is TGTGCCAGCAGTGAAGCAGCGGGAGGCTCCTACGAGCAGTACTTC. This sequence encodes CASSEAAGGSYEQYF.

In its sample, this clone was seen a few times. The J gene is TRBJ2-7, the V gene TRBV11-3; D is unclear. Looked up from germline, CDR1 is SGHNT and CDR2 is YENEEA. Between the trimmed V and J ends, which lost 1 base and 3 bases, there was a span of 10 bases. The CDR3 loop spans 14 amino acids. CDR3 DNA sequence: TGTGCCAGCAGCTTAGCGGTGATGAACTACGAGCAGTACTTC. This codes for CASSLAVMNYEQYF.

The CDR3 protein is CASSQESASGPYNEQFF. The CDR3 DNA is TGCGCCAGCAGCCAAGAGTCCGCTAGCGGCCCCTACAATGAGCAGTTCTTC. The gene calls are TRBV4-3 and TRBJ2-1, with 7 bases aligning to TRBD2. Germline V gene lookup returns CDR1 LGHNA and CDR2 YSLEER. The CDR3 has 17 residues. V lost 0 bases to trimming and J lost 2 bases; unmatched junction nucleotides: 7.

The CDR3, as DNA: TGTGCCAGCAGAGGGGACCCTTGGGAGCAGTACTTC. It translates to CASRGDPWEQYF. The V call is TRBV27, the J call TRBJ2-7; D may correspond to TRBD1 or TRBD2 (5 bases each). Germline lookup yields CDR1 MNHEY and CDR2 SMNVEV (reference sequence). The CDR3 runs to 12 residues. V lost 6 bases and J lost 7, with 13 bases in between.

With regard to this clone: At one end, the junction sequence differs from germline, possibly due to a read error. This specimen includes other DNA sequences encoding the same CDR3. The chain recombines TRBV2 with TRBJ2-7, with TRBD2 identical over 10 bases. CDR1 and CDR2 (germline): SNHLY, FYNNEI. The CDR3 spans 15 residues. CDR3 protein: CASSGEAGGPLEQYF. For the CDR3, the DNA is TGCGCCAGCAGTGGGGAAGCGGGAGGGCCTCTCGAGCAGTACTTC.

This clone was observed once. V is TRBV6-1 and J is TRBJ2-7, with D hard to call. The CDR3 loop spans 15 amino acids. The germline V gene encodes CDR1 MNHNS and CDR2 SASEGT. The V end was cut by 1 base, the J end by 7 bases, with 17 bases between. CDR3: CASSEGTPPILEQYF. The CDR3 coding sequence is TGTGCCAGCAGTGAAGGTACCCCCCCAATATTGGAGCAGTACTTC.

The chain combines TRBV25-1 with TRBJ1-1; no clear D. Trimming cost V 2 bases and J 0 bases, with 10 bases left between them. Germline loops: CDR1 MGHDK, CDR2 SYGVNS. The CDR3 length is 15 residues. The CDR3 loop reads CASSEVRQMNTEAFF. The CDR3 region has the DNA TGTGCCAGCAGTGAAGTGCGGCAAATGAACACTGAAGCTTTCTTT.

The chain combines TRBV9 with TRBJ1-5; perhaps TRBD1 as D (5 bases). There are 14 residues in the CDR3. Trimming took off 7 bases at V and 1 base at J, with 12 bases between the two ends. The germline V gene has CDR1 SGDLS and CDR2 YYNGEE. In DNA, the CDR3 is TGTGCCAGCGGCCAGGGTAAGAGCAATCAGCCCCAGCATTTT. Encoded protein: CASGQGKSNQPQHF.

This chain uses TRBV11-3 with TRBJ2-1; 11 bases fit TRBD2. Germline assignment: CDR1 SGHNT and CDR2 YENEEA. Trimming took 2 bases from V and 9 from J; bases not matched to a gene: 12. CDR3 length: 17 residues. The CDR3 loop reads CASSLTSGSGVLGEQFF. In DNA, the CDR3 is TGTGCCAGCAGCTTAACTAGCGGGAGTGGAGTGCTCGGTGAGCAGTTCTTC.

This clone appeared a single time. The chain combines TRBV13 with TRBJ2-3; perhaps TRBD1 as D (6 bases). Germline CDR1 PRHDT, CDR2 FYEKMQ (reference sequence). V gave up 6 bases and J gave up 1 base, with 14 bases separating them. This CDR3 has 15 amino acids. CDR3 in DNA: TGTGCCAGCAGAACTTGGGGGCTGGGCACAGATACGCAGTATTTT. This translates into CASRTWGLGTDTQYF.

The chain employs TRBV7-9 and TRBJ2-7, with no clear D. Germline-derived CDR1 and CDR2 are SEHNR and FQNEAQ (reference sequence). This CDR3 is built from 15 residues. Deletions cut 0 bases from V and 4 bases from J, with 13 bases between. CDR3 in amino acids: CASSLAGLGKYEQYF. The CDR3 DNA reads TGTGCCAGCAGCTTAGCGGGTCTGGGGAAATACGAGCAGTACTTC.

V gene TRBV7-3 combines with J gene TRBJ2-3; 7 nucleotides agree with TRBD2. The CDR3 sequence is 16 residues long. V trimming: 5 bases; J trimming: 4 bases; junction bases outside the gene matches: 12. Germline CDR1 and CDR2: SGHTA and FQGTGA. The CDR3: CASSLNWREYPDTQYF. In nucleotides, the CDR3 is TGTGCCAGCAGCCTTAATTGGCGGGAGTACCCAGATACGCAGTATTTT.

This clone was seen once. This sequence joins TRBV30 and TRBJ2-6; TRBD1 might be the D (5 bases). The germline V gene encodes CDR1 GTSNPN and CDR2 SVGIG (reference sequence). V lost 4 bases and J lost 1, with 11 bases in between. CDR3 size: 15 residues. CDR3 residues: CAWTLDSSGANVLTF. The CDR3 nucleotides are TGTGCCTGGACCTTAGACAGTTCTGGGGCCAACGTCCTGACTTTC.

The count of this clone is one. The chain employs TRBV6-1 and TRBJ2-7, with 12 positions matching TRBD1. The junction had 9 bases not matched to a gene; V was cut back by 3 bases and J by 6 bases. The CDR3 runs 16 residues. Looked up from germline, CDR1 is MNHNS and CDR2 is SASEGT. The chain's CDR3 is CASSEFHGTGGFEQYF. The DNA for the CDR3 is TGTGCCAGCAGTGAGTTCCACGGGACAGGGGGCTTCGAGCAGTACTTC.

The chain is built from TRBV6-4 and TRBJ2-2; 10 bases match TRBD2. The CDR3 runs to 16 residues. The V segment lost 2 bases and the J segment 6 bases; nucleotides outside the gene matches: 6. The germline CDR1 and CDR2 sequences are MRHNA and SNTAGT. Here the CDR3 reads CASSDSPSGSAGELFF. CDR3 bases: TGTGCCAGCAGTGACAGCCCTAGCGGGAGCGCCGGGGAGCTGTTTTTT.

This chain joins TRBV7-6 and TRBJ2-7; D call uncertain. V was trimmed by 3 bases and J by 2 bases, leaving 8 bases between them. There are 13 residues in the CDR3. Germline CDR1 and CDR2: SGHVS and FNYEAQ. Written as DNA, the CDR3 is TGTGCCAGCAGCTTCGGTCCAACCTACGAGCAGTACTTC. It codes for CASSFGPTYEQYF.

V and J are TRBV27 and TRBJ2-4; tentatively, D is TRBD2 (5 bases). This CDR3 has 12 amino acids. Per the germline V gene, CDR1 is MNHEY and CDR2 is SMNVEV (reference sequence). Trimming took off 5 bases at V and 8 bases at J, with 10 bases between the two ends. CDR3 nucleotides: TGTGCCAGCAGTCCCGGAGGATACATTCAGTACTTC. Its translation is CASSPGGYIQYF.

The table lists this clone with a few counts. V usage is TRBV25-1 and J usage is TRBJ1-2; no firm D call. Trimming left V 5 bases short and J 6 bases short, with 19 bases between. Germline CDR1 reads MGHDK; CDR2 reads SYGVNS. This CDR3 comprises 15 residues. CDR3 region: CASSLSRGLLNGYTF. The DNA of the CDR3 is TGTGCCAGCAGTTTATCGAGAGGGCTCCTCAATGGCTACACCTTC.